This TCR beta chain came from a study of regulatory T cells in long-lasting Graves disease. Study conclusions and caveats: The study examined only peripheral blood, not thyroid tissue.

Sample time point: newly diagnosed GD, antithyroid drugs for less than 3 months. Preparation of the TCR library used RNA extracted from PBMCs. This clonotype occurred many times. Its specificity is not known. With iRepertoire HTBI primers and Arm-PCR of CDR3 regions, TCR beta libraries were built. TCRdb re-called the multiplex PCR reads through MiXCR, storing one row per CDR3 protein. Found here are around 250,000 distinct CDR3 sequences, 20% of them singletons; the top ten hold approximately 13%. This specimen was peripheral blood mononuclear cells (PBMCs), taken at new diagnosis, from a patient treated with antithyroid drugs. This TCR derives from a female donor with Graves disease.

This CDR3 reads CASSLAGRFHEQFF. Written as DNA, the CDR3 is TGTGCCAGCAGCTTAGCGGGAAGGTTCCATGAGCAGTTCTTC. This chain links TRBV7-8 with TRBJ2-1, with D uncertain. V shed 0 bases and J shed 8 bases, with 11 bases lying between them. The CDR3 extends over 14 amino acids. Germline values: CDR1 SGHVS, CDR2 FQNEAQ.